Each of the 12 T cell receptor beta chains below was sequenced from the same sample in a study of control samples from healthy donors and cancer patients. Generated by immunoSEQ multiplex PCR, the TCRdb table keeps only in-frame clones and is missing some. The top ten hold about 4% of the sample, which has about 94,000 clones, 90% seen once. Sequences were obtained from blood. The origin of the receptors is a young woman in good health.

The CDR3 DNA follows: TGCGCCAGCAGCTTGGTAGAGGGGCGGTACACTGAAGCTTTCTTT. Residues: CASSLVEGRYTEAFF. V is TRBV5-1 and J is TRBJ1-1; perhaps TRBD1 as D (5 bases). Deletions cut 0 bases from V and 3 bases from J, with 12 bases between. Germline loops: CDR1 SGHRS, CDR2 YFSETQ. The CDR3 consists of 15 residues.

The CDR3: CASSQTGASSYEQYF. CDR3 nucleotides: TGTGCCAGCAGCCAGACCGGAGCCTCCTCCTACGAGCAGTACTTC. The chain couples TRBV7-9 to TRBJ2-7; D gene ambiguous. Trimming stripped 5 bases from V and 0 bases from J, with 14 bases between. Per germline, CDR1 SEHNR and CDR2 FQNEAQ (reference sequence). The CDR3 is made up of 15 amino acids.

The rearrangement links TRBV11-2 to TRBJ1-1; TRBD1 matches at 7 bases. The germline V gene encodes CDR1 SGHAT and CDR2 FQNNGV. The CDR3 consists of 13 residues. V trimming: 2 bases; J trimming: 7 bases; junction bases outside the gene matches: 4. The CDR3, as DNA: TGTGCCAGCAGCTTAACAGGGGATGGTGAAGCTTTCTTT. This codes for CASSLTGDGEAFF.

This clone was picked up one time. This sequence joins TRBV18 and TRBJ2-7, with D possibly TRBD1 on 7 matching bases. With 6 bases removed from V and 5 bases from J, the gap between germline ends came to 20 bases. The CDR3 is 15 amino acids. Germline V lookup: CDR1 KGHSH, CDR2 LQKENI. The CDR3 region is CASSPSEGASNEQYF. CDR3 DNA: TGTGCCAGCTCCCCTTCGGAGGGGGCGAGTAACGAGCAGTACTTC.

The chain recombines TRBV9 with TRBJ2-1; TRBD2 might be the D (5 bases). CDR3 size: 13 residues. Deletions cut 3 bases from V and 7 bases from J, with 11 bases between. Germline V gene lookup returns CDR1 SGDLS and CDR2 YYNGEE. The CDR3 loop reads CASSATPGNEQFF. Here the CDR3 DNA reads TGTGCCAGCAGCGCCACGCCGGGGAATGAGCAGTTCTTC.

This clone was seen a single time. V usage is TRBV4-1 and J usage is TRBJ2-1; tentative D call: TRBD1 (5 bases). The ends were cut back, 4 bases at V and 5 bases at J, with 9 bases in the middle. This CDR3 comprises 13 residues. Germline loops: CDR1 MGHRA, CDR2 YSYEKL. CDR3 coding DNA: TGCGCCAGCAGCCCCGACAGACACAATGAGCAGTTCTTC. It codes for CASSPDRHNEQFF.

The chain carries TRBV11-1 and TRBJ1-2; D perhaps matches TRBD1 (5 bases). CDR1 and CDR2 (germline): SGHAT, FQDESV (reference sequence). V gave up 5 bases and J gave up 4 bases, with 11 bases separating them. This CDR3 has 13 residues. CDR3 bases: TGTGCCAGCAGCAAAGACAGCCTCTATGGCTACACCTTC. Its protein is CASSKDSLYGYTF.

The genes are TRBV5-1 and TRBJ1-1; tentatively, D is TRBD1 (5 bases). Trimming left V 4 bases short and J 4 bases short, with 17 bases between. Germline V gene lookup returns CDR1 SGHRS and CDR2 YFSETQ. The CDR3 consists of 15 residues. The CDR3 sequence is CASSPDKGSATEAFF. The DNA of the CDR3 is TGCGCCAGCAGCCCGGACAAGGGATCGGCCACTGAAGCTTTCTTT.

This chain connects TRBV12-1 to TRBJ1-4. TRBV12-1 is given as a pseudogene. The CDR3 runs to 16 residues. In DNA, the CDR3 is TGTGCCAGCAGGACCGAGACCAGATCCCGCAATGAAAAACTGTTTTTT. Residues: CASRTETRSRNEKLFF.

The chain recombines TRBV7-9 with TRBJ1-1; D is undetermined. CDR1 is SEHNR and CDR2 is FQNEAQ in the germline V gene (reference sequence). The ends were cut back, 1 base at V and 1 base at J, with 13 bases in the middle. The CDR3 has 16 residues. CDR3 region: CASSLVKGKGNTEAFF. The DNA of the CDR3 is TGTGCCAGCAGCTTAGTTAAAGGAAAAGGGAACACTGAAGCTTTCTTT. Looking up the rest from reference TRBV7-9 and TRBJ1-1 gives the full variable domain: DTGVSQNPRHKITKRGQNVTFRCDPISEHNRLYWYRQTLGQGPEFLTYFQNEAQLEKSRLLSDRFSAERPKGSFSTLEIQRTEQGDSAMYLCASSLVKGKGNTEAFFGQGTRLTVV.

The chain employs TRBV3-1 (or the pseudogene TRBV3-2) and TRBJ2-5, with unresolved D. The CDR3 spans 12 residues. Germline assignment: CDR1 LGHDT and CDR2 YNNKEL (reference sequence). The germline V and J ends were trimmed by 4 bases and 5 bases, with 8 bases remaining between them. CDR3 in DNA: TGTGCCAGCAGCCTAGCACGGGAGACCCAGTACTTC. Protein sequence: CASSLARETQYF.

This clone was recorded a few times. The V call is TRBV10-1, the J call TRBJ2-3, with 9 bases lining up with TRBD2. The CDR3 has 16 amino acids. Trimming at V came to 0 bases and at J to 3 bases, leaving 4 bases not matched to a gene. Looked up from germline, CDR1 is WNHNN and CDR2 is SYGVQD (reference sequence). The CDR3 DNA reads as TGCGCCAGCAGTGAGTCGAGTAGCGGGGGAACAGATACGCAGTATTTT. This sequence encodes CASSESSSGGTDTQYF.